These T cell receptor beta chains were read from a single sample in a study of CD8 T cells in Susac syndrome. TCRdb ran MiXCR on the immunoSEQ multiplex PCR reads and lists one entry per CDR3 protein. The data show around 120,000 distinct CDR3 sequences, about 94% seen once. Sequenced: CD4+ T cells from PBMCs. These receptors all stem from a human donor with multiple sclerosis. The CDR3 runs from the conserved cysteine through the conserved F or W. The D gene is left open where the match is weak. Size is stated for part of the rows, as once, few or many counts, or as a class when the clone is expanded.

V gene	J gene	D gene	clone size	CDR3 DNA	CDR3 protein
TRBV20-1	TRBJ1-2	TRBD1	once	TGCAGTGCTAGAGGTCCTGGACAGGGCTATGGCTACACCTTC	CSARGPGQGYGYTF
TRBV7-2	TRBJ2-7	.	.	TGTGCCAGCAGCTTAGATCGCAGGGACTTAAGGCACGAGCAGTACTTC	CASSLDRRDLRHEQYF
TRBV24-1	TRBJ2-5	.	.	TGTGCCACCAGTGCCGGGCAAGAGACCCAGTACTTC	CATSAGQETQYF
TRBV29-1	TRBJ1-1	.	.	TGCAGCGTTGTGGTCGGGAGGCGTGTGAGGTACACTGAAGCTTTCTTT	CSVVVGRRVRYTEAFF
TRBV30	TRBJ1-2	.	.	TGTGCCTGGTTTACTTGGGATGGCTACACCTTC	CAWFTWDGYTF
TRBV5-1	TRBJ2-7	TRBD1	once	TGCGCCAGCAGCTTGGAACAGGGGTTAAACTACGAGCAGTACTTC	CASSLEQGLNYEQYF
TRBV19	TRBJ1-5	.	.	TGTGCCACTACGGACCTTGGCAGCAATCAGCCCCAGCATTTT	CATTDLGSNQPQHF
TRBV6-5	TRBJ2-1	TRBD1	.	TGTGCCAGCAGTTACAGGGGGCCCCACAATGAGCAGTTCTTC	CASSYRGPHNEQFF
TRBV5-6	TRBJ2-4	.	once	TGTGCCAGCAGCTCGTGGGGGGGGCTGGGAAACATTCAGTACTTC	CASSSWGGLGNIQYF
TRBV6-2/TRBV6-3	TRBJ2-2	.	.	TGTGCCAGCAGTTACCCCGCAACTAGCCAAAACACCGGGGAGCTGTTTTTT	CASSYPATSQNTGELFF
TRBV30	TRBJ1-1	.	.	TGTGCCTGGAGTCCCAACGGGAGGGGCACTGAAGCTTTCTTT	CAWSPNGRGTEAFF
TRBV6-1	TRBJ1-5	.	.	TGTGCCAGCAGTGACAGGGAGCGGAATCAGCCCCAGCATTTT	CASSDRERNQPQHF
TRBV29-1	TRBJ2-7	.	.	TGCAGCGTCCGTGATGACAGGGCCGGGGGGGGCGAGCAGTACTTC	CSVRDDRAGGGEQYF
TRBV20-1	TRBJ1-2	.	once	TGCAGTGCTTCTGACAGGCTTCCCACCTTC	CSASDRLPTF
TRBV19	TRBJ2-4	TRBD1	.	TGTGCCAGTAGTCAAACCGGGACAGGGGCCCTAGTCAACTTC	CASSQTGTGALVNF
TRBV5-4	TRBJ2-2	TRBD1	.	TGTGCCAGCAGAGACGCGACAGGGGGCCCCCAGAACACCGGGGAGCTGTTTTTT	CASRDATGGPQNTGELFF
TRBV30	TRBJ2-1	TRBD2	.	TGTGCCTGGGGACTAGTTTCCTCCTACAATGAGCAGTTCTTC	CAWGLVSSYNEQFF
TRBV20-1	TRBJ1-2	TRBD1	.	TGCAGTGCTAGAAGGACAGGGGACTTCTACACCTTC	CSARRTGDFYTF
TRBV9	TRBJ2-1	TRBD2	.	TGTGCCAGCAGCTCCGCGGGGGTTAACAATGAGCAGTTCTTC	CASSSAGVNNEQFF
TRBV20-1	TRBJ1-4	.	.	TGCAGTGCTAGCACGGACACCTATAGGGAAAAACTGTTTTTT	CSASTDTYREKLFF
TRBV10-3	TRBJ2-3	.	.	TGTGCCATCAAAGCTGGTGACGCTACAGATACGCAGTATTTT	CAIKAGDATDTQYF
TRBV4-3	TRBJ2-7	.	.	TGCGCCAGCAGCCCTTACCCCGGGACCCGTAGCGAGCAGTACTTC	CASSPYPGTRSEQYF
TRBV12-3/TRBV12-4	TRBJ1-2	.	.	TGTGCCAGCAGTCTTTTCCCTGGGGTACCCACCTTC	CASSLFPGVPTF
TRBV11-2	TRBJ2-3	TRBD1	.	TGTGCCAGCAGCCGGACAGGGGCCGCTAGCACAGATACGCAGTATTTT	CASSRTGAASTDTQYF
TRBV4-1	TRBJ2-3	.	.	TGCGCCAGCAGCCAACTCTCACTGCAGGGAGCGCAGTATTTT	CASSQLSLQGAQYF
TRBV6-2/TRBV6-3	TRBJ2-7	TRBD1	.	TGTGCCAGCAGATTGGGACAGGGGGGATCCGGCGAGCAGTACTTC	CASRLGQGGSGEQYF
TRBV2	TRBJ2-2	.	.	TGTGCCAGCAGTGAGTTTTCTGGCTCGAACACCGGGGAGCTGTTTTTT	CASSEFSGSNTGELFF
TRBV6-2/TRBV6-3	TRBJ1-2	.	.	TGTGCCAGCAGTCGCAGGGACGGTGGCTACACCTTC	CASSRRDGGYTF
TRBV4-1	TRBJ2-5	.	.	TGCGCCAGCAGCCAAGATGGGCGAGGGATAGAGACCCAGTACTTC	CASSQDGRGIETQYF
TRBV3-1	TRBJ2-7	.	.	TGTGCCAGCAGCCATCTCGGACGGGGTAGGAACGAGCAGTACTTC	CASSHLGRGRNEQYF
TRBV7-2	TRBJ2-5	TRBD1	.	TGTGCCAGCAGTTCAGAGGGACAGGGGGGGACCCAGTACTTC	CASSSEGQGGTQYF
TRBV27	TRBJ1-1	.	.	TGTGCCAGCAGTTTTCCCATCTCTGACCGAGGTAAGACTGAAGCTTTCTTT	CASSFPISDRGKTEAFF
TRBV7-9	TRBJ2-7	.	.	TGTGCCAGCAGCTTATCCGAGACAGGACATTACGAGCAGTACTTC	CASSLSETGHYEQYF
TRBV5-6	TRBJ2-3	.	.	TGTGCCAGCAGCTCAGGAGGGGGTGGCTATACGCAGTATTTT	CASSSGGGGYTQYF
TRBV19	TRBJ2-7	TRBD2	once	TGTGCCAGTAGTTTCCTCGGACTAGCGGGAGATGGCGAGCAGTACTTC	CASSFLGLAGDGEQYF
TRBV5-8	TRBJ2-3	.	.	TGTGCCAGCAGCCCGCCTTTAGGCTACACAGATACGCAGTATTTT	CASSPPLGYTDTQYF
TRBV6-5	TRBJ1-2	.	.	TGTGCCAGCAGTTACTCGAACCCTTTGGCATACACCTTC	CASSYSNPLAYTF
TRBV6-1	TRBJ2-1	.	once	TGTGCCAGCGTCAGCTTAGCGGCAAGCTCCTACAATGAGCAGTTCTTC	CASVSLAASSYNEQFF
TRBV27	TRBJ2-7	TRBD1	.	TGTGCCAGCAGTCGACAGGGTAGCCTCTCCTACGAGCAGTACTTC	CASSRQGSLSYEQYF
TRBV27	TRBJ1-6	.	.	TGTGCCAGCAGTTCCCGAACCCTCCACTTT	CASSSRTLHF
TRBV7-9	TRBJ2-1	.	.	TGTGCCAGCAGCTTAGCATCAAATTCGGGTCCAAAGGAGCAGTTCTTC	CASSLASNSGPKEQFF
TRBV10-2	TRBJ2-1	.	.	TGCGCCAGCAAGGGCCAGTACAATGAGCAGTTCTTC	CASKGQYNEQFF
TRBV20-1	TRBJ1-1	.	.	TGCAGCTCAAACCAGGACAGTTCGAACACTGAAGCTTTCTTT	CSSNQDSSNTEAFF
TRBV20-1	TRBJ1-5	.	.	TGCAGTGCTGGAGCTACGGGAGACAATCAGCCCCAGCATTTT	CSAGATGDNQPQHF
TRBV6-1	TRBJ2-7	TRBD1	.	TGTGCCAGCCCTGAGACAGGGACGAGTTACGAGCAGTACTTC	CASPETGTSYEQYF
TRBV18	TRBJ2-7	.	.	TGTGCCAGCTCACTCACAAGTGGGGGGACTGACGAGCAGTACTTC	CASSLTSGGTDEQYF
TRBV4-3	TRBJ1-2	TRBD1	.	TGCGCCAGCAGCACCGCAGGGGGAGAGGGCTACACCTTC	CASSTAGGEGYTF
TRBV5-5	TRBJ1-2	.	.	TGTGCCAGCAGCCCCCAGGTGTTAGGAAGTGGCTACACCTTC	CASSPQVLGSGYTF
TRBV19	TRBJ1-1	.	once	TGTGCCAGTAGTATAGACTTTGGAGCTGAAGCTTTCTTT	CASSIDFGAEAFF
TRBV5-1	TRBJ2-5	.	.	TGCGCCAGCAGCTTGGGGGGGGAGCAAGAGACCCAGTACTTC	CASSLGGEQETQYF
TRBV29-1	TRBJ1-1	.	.	TGCAGCGTTGTGTCCAGCAGGCGGGAAGCTTTCTTT	CSVVSSRREAFF
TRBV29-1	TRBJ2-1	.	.	TGCAGCGTTGAGTGGACAGCCCGCTACAATGAGCAGTTCTTC	CSVEWTARYNEQFF